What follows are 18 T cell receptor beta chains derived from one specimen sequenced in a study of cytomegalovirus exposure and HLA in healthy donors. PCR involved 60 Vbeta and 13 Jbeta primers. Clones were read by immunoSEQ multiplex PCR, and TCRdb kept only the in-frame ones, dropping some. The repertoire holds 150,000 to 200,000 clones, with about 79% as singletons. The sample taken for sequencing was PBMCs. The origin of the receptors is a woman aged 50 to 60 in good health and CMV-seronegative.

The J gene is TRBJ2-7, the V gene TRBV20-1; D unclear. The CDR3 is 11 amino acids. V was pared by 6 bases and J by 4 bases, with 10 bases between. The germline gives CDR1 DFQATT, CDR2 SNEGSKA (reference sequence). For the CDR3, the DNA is TGCAGTGCCATAGTCGAGTACGAGCAGTACTTC. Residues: CSAIVEYEQYF.

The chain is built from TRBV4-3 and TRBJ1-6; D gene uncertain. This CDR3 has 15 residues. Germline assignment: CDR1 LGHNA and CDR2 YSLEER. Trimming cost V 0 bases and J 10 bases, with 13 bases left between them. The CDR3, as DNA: TGCGCCAGCAGCCAAGATTCCGGGGAAGGCTCACCCCTCCACTTT. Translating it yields CASSQDSGEGSPLHF.

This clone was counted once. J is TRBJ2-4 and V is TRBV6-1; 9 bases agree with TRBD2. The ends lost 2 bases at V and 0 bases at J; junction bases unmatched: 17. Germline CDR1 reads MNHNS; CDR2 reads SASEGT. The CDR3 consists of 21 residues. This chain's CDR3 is CASSERRGASGEGLAKNIQYF. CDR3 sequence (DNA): TGTGCCAGCAGTGAAAGGAGAGGGGCTAGCGGGGAAGGATTAGCCAAAAACATTCAGTACTTC.

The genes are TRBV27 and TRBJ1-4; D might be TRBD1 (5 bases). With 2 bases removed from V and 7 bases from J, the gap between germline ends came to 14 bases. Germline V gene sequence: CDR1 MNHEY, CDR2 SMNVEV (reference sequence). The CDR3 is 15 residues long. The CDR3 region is CASSLRGGAGEKLFF. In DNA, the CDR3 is TGTGCCAGCAGTTTACGGGGAGGGGCAGGTGAAAAACTGTTTTTT.

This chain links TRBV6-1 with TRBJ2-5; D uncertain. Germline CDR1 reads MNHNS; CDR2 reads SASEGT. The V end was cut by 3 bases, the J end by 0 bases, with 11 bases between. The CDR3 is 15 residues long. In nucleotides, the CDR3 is TGTGCCAGCAGTGACCTAAGGCGGCACCAAGAGACCCAGTACTTC. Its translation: CASSDLRRHQETQYF.

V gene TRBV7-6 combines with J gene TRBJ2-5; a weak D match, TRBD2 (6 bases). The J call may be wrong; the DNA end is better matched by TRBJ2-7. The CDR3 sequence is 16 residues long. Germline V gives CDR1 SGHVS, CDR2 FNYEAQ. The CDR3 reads CASSLEGEVYSYEQYF. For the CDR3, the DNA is TGTGCCAGCAGCTTAGAAGGGGAGGTTTACTCCTACGAGCAGTACTTC.

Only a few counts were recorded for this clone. CDR3 sequence: CASSQDGRGGNTGELFF. The CDR3 DNA reads TGTGCCAGCAGCCAAGACGGGCGGGGGGGAAACACCGGGGAGCTGTTTTTT. V and J are TRBV4-2 and TRBJ2-2; 9 bases agree with TRBD2. CDR3 length: 17 amino acids. V gave up 0 bases and J gave up 2 bases; unmatched junction bases: 4. CDR1 is LGHNA, CDR2 YNFKEQ, per germline.

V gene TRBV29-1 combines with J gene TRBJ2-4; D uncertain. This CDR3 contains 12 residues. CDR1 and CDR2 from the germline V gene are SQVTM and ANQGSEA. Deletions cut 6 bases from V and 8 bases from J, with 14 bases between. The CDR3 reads CSVEAAVDIQYF. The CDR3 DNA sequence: TGCAGCGTAGAGGCGGCGGTGGACATTCAGTACTTC.

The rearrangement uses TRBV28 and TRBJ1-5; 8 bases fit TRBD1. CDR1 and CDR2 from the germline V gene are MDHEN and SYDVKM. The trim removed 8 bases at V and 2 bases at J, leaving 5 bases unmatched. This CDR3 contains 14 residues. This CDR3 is CASVSGGGNQPQHF. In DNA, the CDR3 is TGTGCCAGCGTCTCAGGGGGCGGCAATCAGCCCCAGCATTTT.

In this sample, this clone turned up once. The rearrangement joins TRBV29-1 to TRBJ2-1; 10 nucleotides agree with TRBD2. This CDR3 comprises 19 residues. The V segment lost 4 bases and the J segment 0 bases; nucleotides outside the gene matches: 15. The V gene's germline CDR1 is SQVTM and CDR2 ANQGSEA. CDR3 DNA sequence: TGCAGCGTTGTCGGGGGTGGACTAGCGGCACGAAGCTCCTACAATGAGCAGTTCTTC. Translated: CSVVGGGLAARSSYNEQFF.

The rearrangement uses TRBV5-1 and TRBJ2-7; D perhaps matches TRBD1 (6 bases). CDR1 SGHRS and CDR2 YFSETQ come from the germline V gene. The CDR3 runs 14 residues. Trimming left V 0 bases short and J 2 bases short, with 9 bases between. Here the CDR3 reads CASSLGTGTYEQYF. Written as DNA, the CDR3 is TGCGCCAGCAGCTTGGGTACAGGGACCTACGAGCAGTACTTC.

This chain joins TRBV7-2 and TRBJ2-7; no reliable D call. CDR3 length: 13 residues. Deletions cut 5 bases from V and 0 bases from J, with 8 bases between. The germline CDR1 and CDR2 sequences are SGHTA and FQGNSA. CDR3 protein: CASSRTSSYEQYF. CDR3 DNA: TGTGCCAGCAGCCGAACGAGCTCCTACGAGCAGTACTTC.

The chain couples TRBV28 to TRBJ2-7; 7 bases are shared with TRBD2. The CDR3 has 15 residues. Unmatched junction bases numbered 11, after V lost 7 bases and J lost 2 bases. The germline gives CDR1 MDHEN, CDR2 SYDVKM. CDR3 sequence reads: CASKLEGGRTYEQYF. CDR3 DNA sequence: TGTGCCAGCAAACTAGAGGGAGGGCGGACCTACGAGCAGTACTTC.

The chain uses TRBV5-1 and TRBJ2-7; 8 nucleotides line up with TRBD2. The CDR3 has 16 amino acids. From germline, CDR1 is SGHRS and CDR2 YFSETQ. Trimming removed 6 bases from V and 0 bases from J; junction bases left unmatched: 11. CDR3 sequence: CASIGAGEGASYEQYF. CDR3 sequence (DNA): TGCGCCAGCATAGGAGCGGGGGAAGGTGCCTCCTACGAGCAGTACTTC.

CDR3 amino acids: CASSPDPRAEAFF. CDR3 nucleotide sequence: TGTGCCAGCAGCCCGGACCCGAGGGCTGAAGCTTTCTTT. The chain recombines TRBV7-2 with TRBJ1-1; D ambiguous. Trimming pared 5 bases from V and 6 bases from J, leaving 13 bases between. The germline V gene encodes CDR1 SGHTA and CDR2 FQGNSA. This CDR3 region has 13 residues.

The CDR3 DNA sequence: TGTGCCAGTAGTTTGACTAGCGGGAGTGGAGATACGCAGTATTTT. Amino acids: CASSLTSGSGDTQYF. The V and J genes are TRBV19 and TRBJ2-3, with 12 positions matching TRBD2. The V segment lost 5 bases and the J segment 5 bases; nucleotides outside the gene matches: 5. This CDR3 has 15 residues. Germline CDR1 is LNHDA and CDR2 is SQIVND (reference sequence).

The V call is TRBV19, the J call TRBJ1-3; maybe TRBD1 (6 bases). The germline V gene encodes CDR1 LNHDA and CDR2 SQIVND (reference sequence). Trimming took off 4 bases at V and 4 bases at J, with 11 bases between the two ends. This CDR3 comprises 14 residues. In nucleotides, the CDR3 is TGTGCCAGTAGTAGCCCTGGGACAGGAAACACCATATATTTT. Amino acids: CASSSPGTGNTIYF.

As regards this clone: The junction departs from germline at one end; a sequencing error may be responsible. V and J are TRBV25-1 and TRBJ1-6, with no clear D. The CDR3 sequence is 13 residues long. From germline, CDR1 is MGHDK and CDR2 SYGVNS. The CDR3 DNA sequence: TGTGCCAGCAGTGAAGTCTATAATTCCCCCCTCCACTTT. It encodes CASSEVYNSPLHF.